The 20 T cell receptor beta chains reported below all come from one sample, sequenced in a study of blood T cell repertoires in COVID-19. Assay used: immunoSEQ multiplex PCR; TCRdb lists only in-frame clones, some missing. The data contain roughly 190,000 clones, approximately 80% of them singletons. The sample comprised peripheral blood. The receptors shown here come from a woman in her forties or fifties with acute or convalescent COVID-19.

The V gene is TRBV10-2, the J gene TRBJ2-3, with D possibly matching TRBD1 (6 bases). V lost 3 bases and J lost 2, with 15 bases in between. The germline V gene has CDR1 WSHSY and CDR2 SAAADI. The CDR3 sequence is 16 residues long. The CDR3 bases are TGCGCCAGCAGTGATCAGGGGCCGGGTGTCACAGATACGCAGTATTTT. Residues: CASSDQGPGVTDTQYF.

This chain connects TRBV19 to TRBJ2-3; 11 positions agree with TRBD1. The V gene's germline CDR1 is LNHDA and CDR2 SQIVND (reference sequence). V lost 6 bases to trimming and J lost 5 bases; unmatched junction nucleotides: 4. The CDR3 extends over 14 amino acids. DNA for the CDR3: TGTGCCAGTAGGGACAGGGGGCGAGGAGATACGCAGTATTTT. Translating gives CASRDRGRGDTQYF.

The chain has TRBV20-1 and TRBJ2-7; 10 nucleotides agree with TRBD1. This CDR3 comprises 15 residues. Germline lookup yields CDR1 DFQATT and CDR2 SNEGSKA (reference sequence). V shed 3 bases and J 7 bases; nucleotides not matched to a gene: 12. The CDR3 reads CSASLMGTGAEEQYF. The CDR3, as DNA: TGCAGTGCTAGTCTAATGGGGACAGGGGCCGAGGAGCAGTACTTC.

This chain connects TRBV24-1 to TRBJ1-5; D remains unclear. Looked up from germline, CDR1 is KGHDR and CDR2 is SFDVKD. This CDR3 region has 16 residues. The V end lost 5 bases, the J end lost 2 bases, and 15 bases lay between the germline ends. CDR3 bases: TGTGCCACCAGTGCATCGTTCCTAACGGGCAATCAGCCCCAGCATTTT. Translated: CATSASFLTGNQPQHF.

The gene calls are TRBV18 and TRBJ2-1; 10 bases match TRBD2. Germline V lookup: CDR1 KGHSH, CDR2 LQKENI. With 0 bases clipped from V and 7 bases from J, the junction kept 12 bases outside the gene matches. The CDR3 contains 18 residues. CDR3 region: CASSPPLAGALVSNEQFF. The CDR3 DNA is TGTGCCAGCTCACCACCTCTAGCGGGAGCCTTAGTGAGTAATGAGCAGTTCTTC.

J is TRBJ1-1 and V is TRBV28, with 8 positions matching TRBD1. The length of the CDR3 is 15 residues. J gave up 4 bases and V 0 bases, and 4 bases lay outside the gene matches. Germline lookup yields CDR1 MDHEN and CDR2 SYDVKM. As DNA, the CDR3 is TGTGCCAGCAGTTTATGGTGGGACAGGAGCACTGAAGCTTTCTTT. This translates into CASSLWWDRSTEAFF.

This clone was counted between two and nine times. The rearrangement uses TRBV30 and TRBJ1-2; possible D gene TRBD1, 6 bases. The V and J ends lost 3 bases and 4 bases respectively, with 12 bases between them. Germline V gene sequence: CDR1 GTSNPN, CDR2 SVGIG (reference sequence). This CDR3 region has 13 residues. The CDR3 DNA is TGTGCCTGGAGAGACAGGAGGTTCTATGGCTACACCTTC. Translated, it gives CAWRDRRFYGYTF. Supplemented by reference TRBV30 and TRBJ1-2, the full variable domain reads SQTIHQWPATLVQPVGSPLSLECTVEGTSNPNLYWYRQAAGRGLQLLFYSVGIGQISSEVPQNLSASRPQDRQFILSSKKLLLSDSGFYLCAWRDRRFYGYTFGSGTRLTVV.

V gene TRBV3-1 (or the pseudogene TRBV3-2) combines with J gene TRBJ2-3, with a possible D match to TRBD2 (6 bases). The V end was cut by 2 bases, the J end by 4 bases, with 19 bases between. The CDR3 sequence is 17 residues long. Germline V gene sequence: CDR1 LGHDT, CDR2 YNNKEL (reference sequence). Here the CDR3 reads CASSQLTSSEGSDTQYF. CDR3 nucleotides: TGTGCCAGCAGCCAACTTACTAGCTCCGAAGGGTCAGATACGCAGTATTTT.

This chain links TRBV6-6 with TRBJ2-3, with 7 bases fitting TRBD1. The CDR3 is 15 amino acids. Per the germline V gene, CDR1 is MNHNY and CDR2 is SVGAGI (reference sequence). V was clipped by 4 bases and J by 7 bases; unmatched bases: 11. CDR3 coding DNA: TGTGCCAGCAGTTTCTCCGACAGGGCGGTGAATACGCAGTATTTT. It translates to CASSFSDRAVNTQYF.

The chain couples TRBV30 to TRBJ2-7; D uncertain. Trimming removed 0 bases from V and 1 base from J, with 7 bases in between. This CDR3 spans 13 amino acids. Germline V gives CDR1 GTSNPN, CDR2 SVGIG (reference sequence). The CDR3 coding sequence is TGTGCCTGGAGTGTATCCAGATCCTACGAGCAGTACTTC. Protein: CAWSVSRSYEQYF. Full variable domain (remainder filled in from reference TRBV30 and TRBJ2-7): SQTIHQWPATLVQPVGSPLSLECTVEGTSNPNLYWYRQAAGRGLQLLFYSVGIGQISSEVPQNLSASRPQDRQFILSSKKLLLSDSGFYLCAWSVSRSYEQYFGPGTRLTVT.

CDR3 nucleotide sequence: TGCAGCGCTAGCGGGGGACCCTACGAGCAGTACTTC. Protein sequence: CSASGGPYEQYF. The V call is TRBV29-1, the J call TRBJ2-7; the match to TRBD2 covers 10 bases. V shed 7 bases and J 2 bases; nucleotides not matched to a gene: 2. This CDR3 comprises 12 residues. The germline CDR1 and CDR2 sequences are SQVTM and ANQGSEA.

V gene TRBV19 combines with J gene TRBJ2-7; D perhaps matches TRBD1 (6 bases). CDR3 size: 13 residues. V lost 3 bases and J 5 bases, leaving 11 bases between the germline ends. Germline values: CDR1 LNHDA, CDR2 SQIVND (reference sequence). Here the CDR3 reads CASSMRAGDEQYF. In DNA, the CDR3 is TGTGCCAGTAGTATGCGGGCAGGGGACGAGCAGTACTTC.

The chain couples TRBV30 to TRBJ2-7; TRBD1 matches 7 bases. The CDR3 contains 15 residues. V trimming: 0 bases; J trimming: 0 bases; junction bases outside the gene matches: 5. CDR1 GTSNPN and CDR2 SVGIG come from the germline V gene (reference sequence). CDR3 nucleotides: TGTGCCTGGAGTGTACAGGACAGGCGCTCCTACGAGCAGTACTTC. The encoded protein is CAWSVQDRRSYEQYF.

In DNA, the CDR3 is TGTGCCAGCAGCCGTATGGGGAACCCCGGGAGGGAGCAGTTCTTC. Encoded protein: CASSRMGNPGREQFF. The chain uses TRBV5-6 and TRBJ2-1; 7 bases match TRBD2. This CDR3 is built from 15 residues. Germline loops: CDR1 SGHDT, CDR2 YYEEEE. The trim removed 4 bases at V and 10 bases at J, leaving 14 bases unmatched.

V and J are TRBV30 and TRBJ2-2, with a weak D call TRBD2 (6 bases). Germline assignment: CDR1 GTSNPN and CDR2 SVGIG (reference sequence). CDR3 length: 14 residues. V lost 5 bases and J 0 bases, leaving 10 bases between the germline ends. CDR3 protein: CAWGERANTGELFF. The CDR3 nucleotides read TGTGCCTGGGGAGAGCGGGCGAACACCGGGGAGCTGTTTTTT.

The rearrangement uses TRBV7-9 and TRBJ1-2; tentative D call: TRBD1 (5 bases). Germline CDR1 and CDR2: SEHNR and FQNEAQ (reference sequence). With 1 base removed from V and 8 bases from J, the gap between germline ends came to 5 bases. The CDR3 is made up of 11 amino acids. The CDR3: CASSLDRGYTF. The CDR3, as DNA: TGTGCCAGCAGCTTAGACAGGGGCTACACCTTC.

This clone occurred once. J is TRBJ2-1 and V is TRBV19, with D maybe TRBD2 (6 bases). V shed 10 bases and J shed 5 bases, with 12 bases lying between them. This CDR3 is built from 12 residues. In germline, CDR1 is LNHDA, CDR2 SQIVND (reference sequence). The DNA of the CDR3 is TGTGCCACCGGGGACTGGAACAATGAGCAGTTCTTC. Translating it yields CATGDWNNEQFF.

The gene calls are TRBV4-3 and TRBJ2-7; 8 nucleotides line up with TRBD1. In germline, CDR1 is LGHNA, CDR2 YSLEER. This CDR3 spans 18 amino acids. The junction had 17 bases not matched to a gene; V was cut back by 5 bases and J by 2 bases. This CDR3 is CASSYGTGRQTTPYEQYF. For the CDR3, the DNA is TGCGCCAGCAGCTACGGGACAGGACGTCAAACGACCCCCTACGAGCAGTACTTC.

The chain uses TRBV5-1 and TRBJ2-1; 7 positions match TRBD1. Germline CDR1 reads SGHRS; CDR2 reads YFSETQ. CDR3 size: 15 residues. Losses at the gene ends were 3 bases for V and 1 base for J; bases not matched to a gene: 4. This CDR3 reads CASSSQGVSYNEQFF. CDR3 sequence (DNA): TGCGCCAGCAGCTCGCAGGGGGTTTCCTACAATGAGCAGTTCTTC.

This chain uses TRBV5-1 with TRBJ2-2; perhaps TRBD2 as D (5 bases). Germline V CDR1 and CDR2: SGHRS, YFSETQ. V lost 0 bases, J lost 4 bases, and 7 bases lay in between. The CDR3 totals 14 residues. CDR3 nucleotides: TGCGCCAGCAGCTTGGAAGGGAGCACCGGGGAGCTGTTTTTT. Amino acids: CASSLEGSTGELFF. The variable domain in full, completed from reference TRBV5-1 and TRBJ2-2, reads KAGVTQTPRYLIKTRGQQVTLSCSPISGHRSVSWYQQTPGQGLQFLFEYFSETQRNKGNFPGRFSGRQFSNSRSEMNVSTLELGDSALYLCASSLEGSTGELFFGEGSRLTVL.